The present T cell receptor (beta chain) was sequenced within a study of T cell repertoires in cytomegalovirus infection. At the level of the study: Public TCR beta signatures provided an indication of both CMV infection and a matching HLA type.

TCRdb re-derived calls from the reads in MiXCR, one entry per CDR3 protein. In the table there are some 350,000 distinct CDR3 sequences, around 18% of which are singletons. Germline V gene lookup returns CDR1 SGHTA and CDR2 FQGNSA. With 7 bases clipped from V and 5 bases from J, the junction kept 3 bases outside the gene matches. CDR3 length: 12 residues. This clonotype occurred many times. The chain combines TRBV7-2 with TRBJ2-3, with 7 positions matching TRBD2. This clonotype was obtained from a human donor in good health (CMV status not recorded). Some clones in this sample may be carry-over from other donors' samples. Specimen: PBMCs. The CDR3 nucleotides read TGTGCCAGCACCTGGGGGGGAGATACGCAGTATTTT. Protein product: CASTWGGDTQYF.